Listed below are T cell receptor beta chains from one sample, sequenced in a study of chemoradiotherapy in HPV16-positive cancers. The repertoire was sequenced with immunoSEQ multiplex PCR; TCRdb's copy has only in-frame clones and lacks some. The sample carries fewer than 2,500 clones, 89% recorded once. The specimen comprised tumor tissue, sampled from a patient who underwent chemoradiotherapy. The source of these receptors is a human donor with HPV-associated anogenital cancer. Each CDR3 is given with its conserved first and last residue. The D gene is left open where the match is weak. Expanded clones get a size class; other rows say once, few or many, or leave the size out.

TRBV30	TRBJ1-4	-	-	CAWSVGSNEKLFF	TGTGCCTGGAGTGTGGGCTCTAATGAAAAACTGTTTTTT
TRBV28	TRBJ2-2	-	-	CASQRSLRTGELFF	TGTGCCAGCCAGCGGAGTTTGAGAACCGGGGAGCTGTTTTTT
TRBV19	TRBJ1-1	-	-	CASSITGMNTEAFF	TGTGCCAGTAGTATAACAGGGATGAACACTGAAGCTTTCTTT
TRBV6-1	TRBJ1-5	-	-	CASSENPGTGSNQPQHF	TGTGCCAGCAGTGAGAACCCGGGGACCGGCAGCAATCAGCCCCAGCATTTT
TRBV10-1	TRBJ1-1	TRBD1	few	CASSESRQGANTEAFF	TGCGCCAGCAGTGAGTCGCGACAGGGGGCGAACACTGAAGCTTTCTTT
TRBV30	TRBJ1-1	-	-	CAYKTGLNTEAFF	TGTGCCTATAAGACGGGTTTGAACACTGAAGCTTTCTTT
TRBV7-9	TRBJ2-1	-	-	CASSLADAGAGNEQFF	TGTGCCAGCAGCCTGGCGGATGCGGGGGCGGGCAATGAGCAGTTCTTC
TRBV5-1	TRBJ2-4	-	-	CARTGIQNIQYF	TGCGCCAGGACAGGAATCCAAAACATTCAGTACTTC
TRBV7-9	TRBJ2-5	-	-	CASSLVVGGETQYF	TGTGCCAGCAGCTTAGTTGTAGGCGGCGAGACCCAGTACTTC
TRBV7-8	TRBJ2-3	-	-	CASSLGPVTSTDTQYF	TGTGCCAGCAGCTTAGGTCCAGTGACTAGCACAGATACGCAGTATTTT
TRBV9	TRBJ1-2	TRBD1	-	CASSGSDRGLRGYTF	TGTGCCAGCAGCGGCTCGGACAGGGGGCTTCGGGGCTACACCTTC
TRBV5-4	TRBJ2-7	TRBD1	-	CASSSITTGVASYEQYF	TGTGCCAGCAGCTCTATTACGACAGGGGTCGCTTCCTACGAGCAGTACTTC
TRBV18	TRBJ2-7	-	once	CASSPLGRIEQYF	TGTGCCAGCTCCCCGCTAGGTAGGATCGAGCAGTACTTC
TRBV30	TRBJ1-5	-	-	CALQRALGQPQHF	TGTGCCTTACAAAGGGCCCTCGGTCAGCCCCAGCATTTT
TRBV5-4	TRBJ1-2	TRBD1	-	CASSKTGGFYGYTF	TGTGCCAGCAGTAAAACAGGGGGTTTCTATGGCTACACCTTC
TRBV19	TRBJ1-1	-	-	CASSTIYGDTEAFF	TGTGCCAGTAGTACTATATATGGCGACACTGAAGCTTTCTTT
TRBV10-3	TRBJ2-1	TRBD2	-	CAIAGTSGYNEQFF	TGTGCCATCGCCGGGACTAGCGGCTACAATGAGCAGTTCTTC
TRBV7-8	TRBJ1-5	TRBD1	once	CASSLGTGGRQPQHF	TGTGCCAGCAGCTTAGGTACAGGGGGCCGTCAGCCCCAGCATTTT
TRBV11-1	TRBJ2-7	-	-	CASSRRDPSYEQYF	TGTGCCAGCAGCCGCCGGGACCCATCCTACGAGCAGTACTTC
TRBV7-8	TRBJ1-1	-	-	CASSSGTNEAFF	TGTGCCAGCAGCTCAGGGACGAATGAAGCTTTCTTT
TRBV4-3	TRBJ1-1	-	-	CASSQEWGNTEAFF	TGCGCCAGCAGCCAAGAGTGGGGGAACACTGAAGCTTTCTTT
TRBV7-7	TRBJ2-2	TRBD1	-	CASQQGANTGELFF	TGTGCTAGCCAACAGGGGGCGAACACCGGGGAGCTGTTTTTT
TRBV10-3	TRBJ1-1	-	few	CAISTQRGATEAFF	TGTGCCATCAGTACCCAACGGGGGGCCACTGAAGCTTTCTTT
TRBV6-5	TRBJ2-7	-	-	CASTNQRSRGNEQYF	TGTGCCAGCACCAACCAACGTTCGAGGGGGAACGAGCAGTACTTC
TRBV7-9	TRBJ1-1	-	-	CASSRAMGAQAFF	TGTGCCAGCAGCCGCGCTATGGGAGCCCAGGCTTTCTTT
TRBV28	TRBJ1-2	TRBD1	-	CASSPATLGTGEGLGYTF	TGTGCCAGCAGTCCAGCAACGTTAGGGACAGGAGAGGGGCTTGGCTACACCTTC
TRBV2	TRBJ2-6	-	-	CASSDSYGPGANVLTF	TGTGCCAGCAGTGACTCGTACGGGCCTGGGGCCAACGTCCTGACTTTC
TRBV27	TRBJ2-7	-	few	CASSLKEGYEQYF	TGTGCCAGCAGTTTAAAGGAGGGTTACGAGCAGTACTTC
TRBV7-2	TRBJ2-7	TRBD1	-	CASSPQGAWGGGQYF	TGTGCCAGCAGCCCACAGGGGGCGTGGGGGGGCGGGCAGTACTTC
TRBV27	TRBJ2-2	TRBD2	-	CASSFHFWAGGPGELFF	TGTGCCAGCAGTTTTCACTTCTGGGCGGGGGGGCCCGGGGAGCTGTTTTTT
TRBV28	TRBJ2-2	-	-	CASVGITLTGELFF	TGTGCCAGTGTTGGAATTACCTTAACCGGGGAGCTGTTTTTT